This T cell receptor (beta chain) was profiled in a study of blood T cell repertoires in COVID-19 (dated by TCRdb to about 2020). About the study as a whole: Samples covering the acute and convalescent phases of COVID-19 were provided by collaborators in the United States, Italy and Spain. The material from the prospective study consisted of cDNA or gDNA derived from T cells, B-cell-depleted T cells, or PBMCs. Deeply sampled blood TCRbeta repertoires from subjects exposed to, actively infected with, or recovered from COVID-19 were included in the dataset. The repertoires were made available in a free public database intended to serve as a resource for research on the immune response to SARS-CoV-2. Samples were obtained from the ongoing ImmuneRACE study (first 160 participants) and from 1,254 subjects provided by 6 global collaborators. Nearly every sample came with metadata listing a de-identified subject ID, COVID-19 status, age in years and sex. Where available, HLA class I and class II types were obtained from metadata supplied by the sample provider rather than from assay-based typing.

Per the germline V gene (reference sequence), SGHKS is the CDR1 and YYEKEE is the CDR2. Reading from cysteine to phenylalanine, the CDR3 counts 15 amino acids. Just the 45-base CDR3 DNA is kept, in frame starting at base 1. Trimming leaves V shorter by 4 bases and J shorter by 6 bases, with the junction holding 7 bases beyond the gene matches. Comments on this clone: Its binding antigen is unknown. Base-call qualities are not available, and no considerably larger clone is one nucleotide away.

Collaborating institutions collected whole blood in K2EDTA tubes following their own protocols. For TCRbeta analysis, collaborators shipped samples in one of three forms: frozen whole blood, isolated PBMCs, or DNA extracted from either of those sample types. The immunoSEQ Assay, a bias-controlled multiplex PCR, was used to amplify TCRbeta CDR3 regions from genomic DNA. The published analysis was carried out like this. The number of nucleated cells in each sample was estimated by amplification of reference gene primers within the assay. To quantify the absolute abundance of each unique TCRbeta CDR3 rearrangement, sequence reads were collapsed and filtered. For each sample, productive Simpson clonality was calculated as the square root of Simpson's diversity index across productive rearrangements. In its TCRdb copy, this immuneACCESS table keeps in-frame sequences only and misses some clones. Where compared with another copy, unresolved V genes explain less than half of these, and the others have no known cause. From that table come the V and J calls and clone size; the DNA was used to work out D and trimming. This sample lists around 110,000 clones; 71% were detected once. 0.9% of the sample is taken by the ten largest.

Beyond this particular receptor, the publication reports: Clinical and demographic metadata were provided uncurated, with the amount varying by source and participant.

Sample: peripheral blood. The sequence came from a human donor with acute or convalescent COVID-19. The donor label of this sample is uncertain. The sequence joins TRBV5-5 to TRBJ1-6, with 7 bases aligning to TRBD1. In nucleotide form, the sequence is TGTGCCAGCAGCCCTCTAGGGACAGTTAATTCACCCCTCCACTTT. The resulting protein is CASSPLGTVNSPLHF.